The 15 T cell receptor beta chains below all came from one sample that was sequenced in a study of cytomegalovirus exposure and HLA in healthy donors. Profiling relied on immunoSEQ multiplex PCR, and the TCRdb table lists in-frame clones only, not all of them. Of approximately 280,000 clones in the sample, about 86% were seen once. The specimen sequenced was PBMCs. The receptor source for this set is a woman younger than 30 in good health and CMV-seronegative.

This clone was seen a handful of times. V is TRBV30 and J is TRBJ1-1; D not resolved. The germline V and J ends were trimmed by 5 bases and 11 bases, with 9 bases remaining between them. This CDR3 has 9 amino acids. Germline V gene data show CDR1 as GTSNPN and CDR2 as SVGIG (reference sequence). DNA for the CDR3: TGTGCCTGGGGGAGGGTGGCTTTCTTT. This sequence encodes CAWGRVAFF.

This chain links TRBV5-1 with TRBJ2-7; no firm D call. CDR1 and CDR2 (germline): SGHRS, YFSETQ. The V end lost 1 base, the J end lost 6 bases, and 14 bases lay between the germline ends. CDR3 size: 14 residues. The CDR3 DNA sequence: TGCGCCAGCAGCTTGAATCTAGATTCGTCCGAGCAGTACTTC. Translated, it gives CASSLNLDSSEQYF.

The J gene is TRBJ1-4, the V gene TRBV4-1; weak D call: TRBD1 (5 bases). Trimming took 0 bases from V and 11 from J, leaving 13 bases between them. Germline CDR1 is MGHRA and CDR2 is YSYEKL. CDR3 length: 14 residues. DNA of the CDR3: TGCGCCAGCAGCCAAGATCTTGGACAATCGAAACTGTTTTTT. This gives the protein CASSQDLGQSKLFF.

The V call is TRBV7-6, the J call TRBJ2-1; D is perhaps TRBD1 (6 bases). This CDR3 is built from 13 residues. Trimming took 5 bases from V and 8 from J, leaving 13 bases between them. Germline V lookup: CDR1 SGHVS, CDR2 FNYEAQ. CDR3 in DNA: TGTGCCAGCAGCCTACCAGGGGTGGATGAGCAGTTCTTC. This sequence encodes CASSLPGVDEQFF.

The chain couples TRBV2 to TRBJ2-6; D is ambiguous. V lost 7 bases and J 5 bases, leaving 12 bases between the germline ends. The CDR3 spans 14 residues. Germline loops: CDR1 SNHLY, CDR2 FYNNEI. DNA of the CDR3: TGTGCCAGCACCGAACCGGTGCGGGCCAACGTCCTGACTTTC. Protein sequence: CASTEPVRANVLTF.

The rearrangement uses TRBV11-1 and TRBJ2-1, with 13 positions matching TRBD2. The CDR3 sequence is 15 residues long. V was pared by 2 bases and J by 7 bases, with 2 bases of the junction left unmatched. Germline V gene lookup returns CDR1 SGHAT and CDR2 FQDESV (reference sequence). Here the CDR3 DNA reads TGTGCCAGCAGCTTACAACTAGCGGGAGGGAATGAGCAGTTCTTC. Translated, it gives CASSLQLAGGNEQFF.

There are a few counts of this clone. The chain recombines TRBV5-6 with TRBJ1-6; 7 nucleotides match TRBD1. This CDR3 is built from 17 residues. Germline V gene lookup returns CDR1 SGHDT and CDR2 YYEEEE. The ends lost 2 bases at V and 10 bases at J; junction bases unmatched: 15. As DNA, the CDR3 is TGTGCCAGCAGCTTACTACAAGACAGGGTGAGTAGCTCACCCCTCCACTTT. Encoded protein: CASSLLQDRVSSSPLHF.

V usage is TRBV6-5 and J usage is TRBJ2-3; 15 bases line up with TRBD2. The length of the CDR3 is 15 residues. V shed 6 bases and J 7 bases; nucleotides not matched to a gene: 5. In germline, CDR1 is MNHEY, CDR2 SVGAGI. CDR3 sequence reads: CASSAGTSGRHTQYF. DNA of the CDR3: TGTGCCAGCAGCGCCGGGACTAGCGGGAGGCATACGCAGTATTTT.

This rearrangement joins TRBV19 to TRBJ1-3; a weak D match, TRBD1 (5 bases). V was clipped by 5 bases and J by 0 bases, with 11 bases between them. CDR3 length: 15 residues. The germline gives CDR1 LNHDA, CDR2 SQIVND (reference sequence). The CDR3, as DNA: TGTGCCAGTAGTGCGGGACTTCACTCTGGAAACACCATATATTTT. Translated: CASSAGLHSGNTIYF.

J is TRBJ1-2 and V is TRBV5-1; 9 nucleotides agree with TRBD1. The CDR3 consists of 16 residues. The junction had 3 bases not matched to a gene; V was cut back by 0 bases and J by 0 bases. The germline gives CDR1 SGHRS, CDR2 YFSETQ. CDR3 amino acids: CASSLEGTGTNYGYTF. The CDR3, as DNA: TGCGCCAGCAGCTTGGAAGGGACAGGGACTAACTATGGCTACACCTTC.

The chain couples TRBV30 to TRBJ2-1; 7 nucleotides match TRBD2. In germline, CDR1 is GTSNPN, CDR2 SVGIG (reference sequence). This CDR3 region has 14 residues. Germline trimming cut 0 bases from V and 7 bases from J; bases unmatched to any gene: 6. CDR3 in amino acids: CAWSVPGGSNEQFF. The CDR3 nucleotides read TGTGCCTGGAGTGTACCGGGCGGGAGTAATGAGCAGTTCTTC.

CDR3 region: CASSLQRGGAGELFF. In DNA, the CDR3 is TGCGCCAGCAGCCTCCAGCGGGGGGGCGCCGGGGAGCTGTTTTTT. V usage is TRBV4-3 and J usage is TRBJ2-2; 10 bases agree with TRBD2. Germline CDR1 and CDR2: LGHNA and YSLEER. After removal of 4 bases from V and 6 bases from J, the junction contained 5 bases not matched to a gene. The CDR3 runs to 15 residues.

The chain recombines TRBV5-6 with TRBJ2-5; 9 bases match TRBD1. Germline V gene sequence: CDR1 SGHDT, CDR2 YYEEEE. With 0 bases clipped from V and 5 bases from J, the junction kept 5 bases outside the gene matches. The CDR3 is 15 residues long. CDR3 loop: CASSLVTGGAETQYF. CDR3 DNA: TGTGCCAGCAGCTTGGTTACAGGGGGCGCGGAGACCCAGTACTTC.

The chain is built from TRBV18 and TRBJ1-6, with 10 bases that match TRBD1. V shed 3 bases and J 2 bases; nucleotides not matched to a gene: 7. From germline, CDR1 is KGHSH and CDR2 LQKENI. This CDR3 region has 18 residues. The CDR3 here is CASSPGQGIAPYNSPLHF. The CDR3, as DNA: TGTGCCAGCTCACCGGGACAGGGGATCGCCCCCTATAATTCACCCCTCCACTTT.

This clone was counted a few times. The chain has TRBV5-4 and TRBJ1-2, with TRBD1 as a possible D gene (6 bases). The germline gives CDR1 SGHNT, CDR2 YYREEE (reference sequence). The CDR3 extends over 12 amino acids. With 5 bases removed from V and 7 bases from J, the gap between germline ends came to 12 bases. The CDR3 loop is CASRARTAGYTF. In DNA form, the CDR3 reads TGTGCCAGCAGGGCGCGGACAGCTGGCTACACCTTC.